Ten or more counts support the clone carrying this TCR beta chain. Its antigen is currently unknown. The record originates from a study of neurological immune-mediated disorders. Study overall: Multiple sclerosis patients numbering around 35 comprised approximately 30 relapsing-remitting and 3 secondary progressive patients.

TCRdb used MiXCR to reprocess the 5' RACE reads, holding one entry per CDR3 protein. Here the sample spans 80,000 to 100,000 distinct CDR3 sequences, roughly 3.3% being singletons. Overall study findings and caveats: The study found the most TCR clonal expansion in HTLV-1-associated myelopathy and the least in multiple sclerosis, below healthy controls.

Trimming cost V 6 bases and J 1 base, with 15 bases left between them. This CDR3 spans 14 amino acids. The germline V gene has CDR1 DFQATT and CDR2 SNEGSKA (reference sequence). The sequenced sample consisted of PBMCs. The V call is TRBV20-1, the J call TRBJ1-2, with D unresolved. The sequence was obtained from a woman in her forties or fifties with multiple sclerosis. This CDR3 is CSAQPVGVNYGYTF. The CDR3 bases are TGCAGTGCACAACCTGTTGGGGTTAACTATGGCTACACCTTC.